One sample yielded the 32 T cell receptor beta chains listed below, sequenced in a study of metastatic and nonmetastatic thyroid tumors. Ahead of thyroid surgery, no patient had received treatment of any kind. TCRdb re-clonotyped the PCR reads through MiXCR. The sample lists under 30,000 clones, about 4.1% occurring once. Sequenced input: blood. The receptors come from a female donor with papillary thyroid cancer or a benign thyroid nodule (not recorded which). Some clones in this sample may be carry-over from other donors' samples.

This clone was counted between two and nine times. The genes are TRBV7-2 and TRBJ2-3, with D tentatively TRBD1 or TRBD2 (7 bases each). The length of the CDR3 is 17 residues. Trimming left V 1 base short and J 4 bases short, with 18 bases between. Germline V lookup: CDR1 SGHTA, CDR2 FQGNSA. The CDR3 reads CASSLVVGGQGADTQYF. The DNA for the CDR3 is TGTGCCAGCAGCTTAGTGGTGGGGGGGCAGGGGGCAGATACGCAGTATTTT.

This clone was seen more than once but under ten times. The chain combines TRBV5-1 with TRBJ2-2; 7 nucleotides match TRBD1. The CDR3 totals 13 residues. From germline, CDR1 is SGHRS and CDR2 YFSETQ. V dropped 6 bases and J dropped 7; count of bases not matched to a gene: 6. CDR3 sequence (DNA): TGCGCCAGCAAGAGGGGGCTCGGCGGGGAGCTGTTTTTT. This sequence encodes CASKRGLGGELFF.

There are many counts of this clone. The CDR3 spells CASSGWDPWNEQFF. The CDR3 nucleotides are TGTGCCAGCAGTGGATGGGACCCCTGGAATGAGCAGTTCTTC. The chain couples TRBV25-1 to TRBJ2-1, with D perhaps assigned TRBD1 or TRBD2 (5 bases each). CDR3 length equals 14 residues. Per the germline V gene, CDR1 is MGHDK and CDR2 is SYGVNS. The ends were cut back, 4 bases at V and 7 bases at J, with 14 bases in the middle.

V is TRBV6-1 and J is TRBJ2-1, with TRBD2 matching over 11 bases. Germline trimming cut 5 bases from V and 2 bases from J; bases unmatched to any gene: 2. The germline CDR1 and CDR2 sequences are MNHNS and SASEGT. This CDR3 comprises 15 residues. The CDR3 sequence is CASSQTSGTYNEQFF. The CDR3 DNA sequence: TGTGCCAGCAGTCAGACTAGCGGGACCTACAATGAGCAGTTCTTC.

As for this clone: This clone may be a read error of a much larger clone one base away. Other nucleotide sequences from this sample produce the same CDR3. The chain combines TRBV29-1 with TRBJ1-1; D call uncertain. CDR3 length equals 12 residues. Germline values: CDR1 SQVTM, CDR2 ANQGSEA. CDR3 in amino acids: CSVSLVGTEAFF. CDR3 bases: TGCAGCGTTAGCCTTGTGGGCACTGAAGCTTTCTTC.

By its share, this clone is medium-sized. This chain uses TRBV28 with TRBJ2-7; 10 bases map to TRBD2. This CDR3 has 14 residues. After removal of 5 bases from V and 4 bases from J, the junction contained 5 bases not matched to a gene. Germline assignment: CDR1 MDHEN and CDR2 SYDVKM. The CDR3 here is CASSRLAGGYEQYF. The CDR3 nucleotides read TGTGCCAGCAGTAGACTAGCGGGTGGGTACGAGCAGTACTTC.

This clone has only one observation. A clone one base away is much larger, so this may be a read error. The V and J genes are TRBV18 and TRBJ2-1; TRBD1 might be the D (5 bases). CDR1 KGHSH and CDR2 LQKENI come from the germline V gene. This CDR3 region has 15 residues. V was shortened by 3 bases and J by 7 bases, with 16 bases between the two germline ends. CDR3 protein: CASSPRELMRNEQFF. CDR3 DNA sequence: TGTGCCAGCTCACCCAGGGAACTAATGAGAAATGAGCAGTTCTTC.

This clone is categorized as medium-sized. The CDR3 here is CASSYFHGDKPYEQYF. The CDR3 DNA sequence: TGTGCCAGCAGTTACTTCCACGGGGACAAGCCCTACGAGCAGTACTTC. The chain joins TRBV6-2 or TRBV6-3 to TRBJ2-7; perhaps TRBD1 as D (6 bases). V was trimmed by 1 base and J by 2 bases, leaving 15 bases between them. The CDR3 consists of 16 residues. The germline CDR1 and CDR2 sequences are MNHEY and SVGEGT.

This clone was counted at least ten times. This chain links TRBV29-1 with TRBJ2-5; D remains unclear. The CDR3 runs to 13 residues. Trimming left V 6 bases short and J 1 base short, with 12 bases between. CDR1 and CDR2 (germline): SQVTM, ANQGSEA. CDR3 region: CSVVHPGQETQYF. The DNA of the CDR3 is TGCAGCGTGGTTCACCCAGGCCAAGAGACCCAGTACTTC.

This clone was counted only a few times. This chain links TRBV28 with TRBJ1-6; D gene uncertain. Deletions cut 3 bases from V and 1 base from J, with 1 base between. Germline-derived CDR1 and CDR2 are MDHEN and SYDVKM. The CDR3 contains 13 residues. DNA for the CDR3: TGTGCCAGCAGTTTTTCCTATAATTCACCCCTCCACTTT. Protein sequence: CASSFSYNSPLHF.

The chain links TRBV27 to TRBJ1-6; 8 positions match TRBD1. Unmatched junction bases numbered 18, after V lost 4 bases and J lost 10 bases. CDR3 length: 18 residues. The germline V gene encodes CDR1 MNHEY and CDR2 SMNVEV (reference sequence). CDR3 DNA: TGTGCCAGCAGTTCCCAGATCCCCCCAGGGGGCGCGAGATCACCCCTCCACTTT. Its protein is CASSSQIPPGGARSPLHF.

This clone has more than one count but fewer than ten. V is TRBV5-1 and J is TRBJ2-1; 11 bases fit TRBD2. The CDR3 contains 16 residues. After removal of 4 bases from V and 0 bases from J, the junction contained 3 bases not matched to a gene. The germline gives CDR1 SGHRS, CDR2 YFSETQ. Here the CDR3 reads CASSVTSGSSYNEQFF. CDR3 sequence (DNA): TGCGCCAGCAGCGTCACTAGCGGGAGCTCCTACAATGAGCAGTTCTTC.

This clone was picked up many times. The chain recombines TRBV4-1 with TRBJ2-5; 7 bases map to TRBD2. This CDR3 region has 16 residues. CDR1 MGHRA and CDR2 YSYEKL come from the germline V gene. V was clipped by 3 bases and J by 5 bases; unmatched bases: 12. The CDR3 sequence: CASSQYGGSVEETQYF. The CDR3 nucleotides read TGCGCCAGCAGCCAGTACGGCGGGAGTGTAGAGGAGACCCAGTACTTC.

This rearrangement joins TRBV6-4 to TRBJ2-1; the match to TRBD2 covers 10 bases. Germline V gene data show CDR1 as MRHNA and CDR2 as SNTAGT. After removal of 5 bases from V and 6 bases from J, the junction contained 7 bases not matched to a gene. The CDR3 consists of 15 residues. CDR3 nucleotides: TGTGCCAGCAGTCCCGGGACTAGCGACTTCAATGAGCAGTTCTTC. It codes for CASSPGTSDFNEQFF.

The table lists this clone with many counts. The V call is TRBV4-2, the J call TRBJ1-1; 11 nucleotides agree with TRBD1. Per germline, CDR1 LGHNA and CDR2 YNFKEQ. The CDR3 runs to 15 residues. After removal of 4 bases from V and 3 bases from J, the junction contained 4 bases not matched to a gene. The chain's CDR3 is CASSLGQGEDTEAFF. In DNA, the CDR3 is TGTGCCAGCAGCCTGGGACAGGGGGAGGACACTGAAGCTTTCTTT.

The rearrangement joins TRBV11-2 to TRBJ2-7; 10 nucleotides line up with TRBD1. The V and J ends lost 5 bases and 2 bases, in that order; junction bases with no gene match: 6. The CDR3 length is 15 residues. CDR1 is SGHAT and CDR2 is FQNNGV in the germline V gene. The CDR3 DNA sequence: TGTGCCAGCAGCCAAAGGGACAGGGGCACCTACGAGCAGTACTTC. This encodes CASSQRDRGTYEQYF.

The V gene is TRBV6-5, the J gene TRBJ2-7; 7 positions match TRBD2. The CDR3 spans 14 residues. CDR1 is MNHEY and CDR2 is SVGAGI in the germline V gene. J lost 7 bases, V lost 5 bases, and 11 bases had no gene match. The CDR3 coding sequence is TGTGCCAGCAGTCTACAACGGGGGGTGGGGGAGCAGTACTTC. It codes for CASSLQRGVGEQYF.

This clone was counted at least ten times. V gene TRBV3-1 combines with J gene TRBJ1-2, with D maybe TRBD1 (6 bases). V was pared by 0 bases and J by 7 bases, with 18 bases between. CDR1 is LGHDT and CDR2 is YNNKEL in the germline V gene (reference sequence). The CDR3 spans 16 residues. CDR3 nucleotide sequence: TGTGCCAGCAGCCAAGATGCGGCCAGGGGATTGGGTGGCTACACCTTC. As protein: CASSQDAARGLGGYTF.

This clone was detected only a few times. V is TRBV6-2 or TRBV6-3 and J is TRBJ2-2, with D maybe TRBD1 (5 bases). The ends were cut back, 10 bases at V and 1 base at J, with 10 bases in the middle. CDR3 length: 13 amino acids. Per germline, CDR1 MNHEY and CDR2 SVGEGT. In DNA, the CDR3 is TGTGCCACACAGGTCGTGAACACCGGGGAGCTGTTTTTT. Translated, it gives CATQVVNTGELFF.

This clone was observed a handful of times. This rearrangement joins TRBV20-1 to TRBJ2-3; TRBD2 is a possible D gene (5 bases). With 4 bases removed from V and 2 bases from J, the gap between germline ends came to 10 bases. In germline, CDR1 is DFQATT, CDR2 SNEGSKA (reference sequence). The CDR3 length is 13 residues. CDR3 residues: CSATGELTDTQYF. The CDR3 DNA follows: TGCAGTGCTACCGGGGAGCTCACAGATACGCAGTATTTT.

The chain is built from TRBV10-1 and TRBJ1-3; possible D gene TRBD1, 6 bases. CDR1 is WNHNN, CDR2 SYGVQD, per germline (reference sequence). The CDR3 contains 16 residues. Trimming removed 0 bases at V and 2 bases at J, with 11 bases between. The CDR3 sequence is CASSESPSGAGNTIYF. The CDR3 region has the DNA TGCGCCAGCAGTGAGTCTCCCTCAGGGGCTGGAAACACCATATATTTT.

Many counts were recorded for this clone. The chain employs TRBV28 and TRBJ1-1, with 9 bases fitting TRBD1. V was pared by 5 bases and J by 6 bases, with 13 bases of the junction left unmatched. The CDR3 consists of 16 residues. Per germline, CDR1 MDHEN and CDR2 SYDVKM. The CDR3 nucleotides are TGTGCCAGCAGTACCCGGGACAGGGACCCGCGGTCTGAAGCTTTCTTT. This gives the protein CASSTRDRDPRSEAFF.

This clone was detected ten times or more. The genes are TRBV28 and TRBJ1-4; D possibly corresponds to TRBD1 (5 bases). V lost 5 bases and J 5 bases, leaving 18 bases between the germline ends. The CDR3 has 16 amino acids. The germline CDR1 and CDR2 sequences are MDHEN and SYDVKM. CDR3 coding DNA: TGTGCCAGCAGTCCCACGAGTTGGACAATGAATGAAAAACTGTTTTTT. Residues: CASSPTSWTMNEKLFF.

J is TRBJ1-6 and V is TRBV27, with no clear D. The V and J ends lost 5 bases and 6 bases respectively, with 5 bases between them. CDR3 length equals 12 residues. Per the germline V gene, CDR1 is MNHEY and CDR2 is SMNVEV (reference sequence). CDR3 bases: TGTGCCAGCAGTAAGATTAATTCACCCCTCCACTTT. It encodes CASSKINSPLHF.

As for this clone: A much more abundant neighbour one base away suggests this may be a read error. The chain combines TRBV28 with TRBJ2-2, with 10 bases that match TRBD2. V lost 11 bases and J lost 4; bases outside the gene matches: 22. The CDR3 sequence is 19 residues long. Germline CDR1 MDHEN, CDR2 SYDVKM. CDR3 sequence: CASHSPGLGIAGGTGELFF. The CDR3 region has the DNA TGTGCCTCTCACTCCCCGGGGTTGGGGATAGCGGGAGGCACCGGGGAGCTGTTTTTT.

The CDR3 region is CASSFSPGLAGGTDTQYF. The CDR3 coding sequence is TGTGCCAGCAGTTTCTCTCCGGGACTAGCGGGAGGCACAGATACGCAGTATTTT. The chain links TRBV27 to TRBJ2-3, with 14 bases identical to TRBD2. The germline CDR1 and CDR2 sequences are MNHEY and SMNVEV (reference sequence). This CDR3 is 18 amino acids long. The junction had 6 bases not matched to a gene; V was cut back by 3 bases and J by 1 base.

This clone is termed medium-sized (0.01 to 0.1%). This rearrangement joins TRBV6-1 to TRBJ2-1; D is undetermined. This CDR3 region has 15 residues. Germline V gene sequence: CDR1 MNHNS, CDR2 SASEGT. V shed 6 bases and J shed 0 bases, with 12 bases lying between them. In DNA form, the CDR3 reads TGTGCCAGCAGCAAAGACCAAAGCTCCTACAATGAGCAGTTCTTC. This translates into CASSKDQSSYNEQFF.

This clone was counted many times. The gene calls are TRBV12-3 or TRBV12-4 and TRBJ2-5; D possibly corresponds to TRBD2 (7 bases). V was trimmed by 6 bases and J by 4 bases, leaving 18 bases between them. CDR3 size: 15 residues. The CDR3 DNA follows: TGTGCCAGCAGCCTAAATGGGGGGGGCGGAGAGACCCAGTACTTC. Amino acids: CASSLNGGGGETQYF.

In its sample, this clone was seen many times. The V call is TRBV28, the J call TRBJ2-1; 8 bases fit TRBD2. Trimming took 2 bases from V and 15 from J; bases not matched to a gene: 9. The germline gives CDR1 MDHEN, CDR2 SYDVKM. CDR3 length: 13 amino acids. CDR3 nucleotide sequence: TGTGCCAGCAGTTTAGCCCCGGGACTAGGAACGTTCTTC. Translated: CASSLAPGLGTFF.

This clone was seen ten or more times. This sequence joins TRBV19 and TRBJ2-7; 10 positions agree with TRBD1. The CDR3 extends over 15 amino acids. Germline CDR1 LNHDA, CDR2 SQIVND (reference sequence). V gave up 6 bases and J gave up 0 bases; unmatched junction bases: 5. The DNA of the CDR3 is TGTGCCAGTAGCGCCGGGACAGGGGTCTCCTACGAGCAGTACTTC. It codes for CASSAGTGVSYEQYF.

This clone appeared a few times. This chain connects TRBV6-4 to TRBJ2-7; TRBD1 matches at 7 bases. The CDR3 extends over 14 amino acids. The germline CDR1 and CDR2 sequences are MRHNA and SNTAGT. V shed 3 bases, J shed 6 bases, and the junction held 8 bases outside the gene matches. The CDR3 DNA is TGTGCCAGCAGTGAAACCGGGACAGAGTTCGAGCAGTACTTC. Residues: CASSETGTEFEQYF.

This clone has only a few counts. The CDR3 DNA is TGTGCCAGCAGTCAACCCCCGGACAGGGTCGTCAACGAGCAGTACTTC. It encodes CASSQPPDRVVNEQYF. J is TRBJ2-7 and V is TRBV6-1; 8 positions match TRBD1. Per the germline V gene, CDR1 is MNHNS and CDR2 is SASEGT. The junction had 14 bases not matched to a gene; V was cut back by 5 bases and J by 5 bases. This CDR3 comprises 16 residues.